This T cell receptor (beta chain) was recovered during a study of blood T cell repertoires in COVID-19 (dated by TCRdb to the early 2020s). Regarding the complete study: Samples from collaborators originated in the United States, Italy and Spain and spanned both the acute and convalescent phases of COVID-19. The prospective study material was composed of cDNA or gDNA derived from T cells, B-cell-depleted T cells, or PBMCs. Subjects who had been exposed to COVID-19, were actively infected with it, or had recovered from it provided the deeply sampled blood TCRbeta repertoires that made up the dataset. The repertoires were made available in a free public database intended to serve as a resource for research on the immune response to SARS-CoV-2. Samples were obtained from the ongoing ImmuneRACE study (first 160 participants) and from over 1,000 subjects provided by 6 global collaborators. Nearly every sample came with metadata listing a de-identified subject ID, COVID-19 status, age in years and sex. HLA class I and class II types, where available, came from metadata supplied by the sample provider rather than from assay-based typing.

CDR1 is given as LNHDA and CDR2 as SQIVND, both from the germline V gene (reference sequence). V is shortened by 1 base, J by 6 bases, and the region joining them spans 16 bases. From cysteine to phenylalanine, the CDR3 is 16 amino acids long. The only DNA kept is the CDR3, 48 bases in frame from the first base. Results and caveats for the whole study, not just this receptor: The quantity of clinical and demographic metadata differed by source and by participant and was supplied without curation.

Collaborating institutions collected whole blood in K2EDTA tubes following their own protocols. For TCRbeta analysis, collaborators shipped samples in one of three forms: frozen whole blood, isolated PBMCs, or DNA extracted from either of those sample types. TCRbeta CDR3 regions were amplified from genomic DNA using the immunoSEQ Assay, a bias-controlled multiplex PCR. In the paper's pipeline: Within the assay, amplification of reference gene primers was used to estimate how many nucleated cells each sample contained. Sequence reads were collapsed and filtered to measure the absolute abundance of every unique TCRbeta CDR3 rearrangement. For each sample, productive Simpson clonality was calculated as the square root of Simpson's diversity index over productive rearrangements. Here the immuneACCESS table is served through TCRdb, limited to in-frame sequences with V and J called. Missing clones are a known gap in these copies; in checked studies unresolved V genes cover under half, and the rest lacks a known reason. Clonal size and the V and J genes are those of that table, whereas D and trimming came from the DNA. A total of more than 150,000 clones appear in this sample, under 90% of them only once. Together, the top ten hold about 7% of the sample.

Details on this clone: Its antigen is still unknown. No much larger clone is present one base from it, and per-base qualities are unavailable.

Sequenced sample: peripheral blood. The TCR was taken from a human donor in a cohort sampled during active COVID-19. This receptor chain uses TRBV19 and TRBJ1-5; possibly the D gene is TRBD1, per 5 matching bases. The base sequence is TGTGCCAGTAGTATAGTGGGGGGGACCTTTGCTCAGCCCCAGCATTTT. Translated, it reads CASSIVGGTFAQPQHF. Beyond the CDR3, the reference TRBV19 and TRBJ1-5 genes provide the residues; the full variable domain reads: DGGITQSPKYLFRKEGQNVTLSCEQNLNHDAMYWYRQDPGQGLRLIYYSQIVNDFQKGDIAEGYSVSREKKESFPLTVTSAQKNPTAFYLCASSIVGGTFAQPQHFGDGTRLSIL.